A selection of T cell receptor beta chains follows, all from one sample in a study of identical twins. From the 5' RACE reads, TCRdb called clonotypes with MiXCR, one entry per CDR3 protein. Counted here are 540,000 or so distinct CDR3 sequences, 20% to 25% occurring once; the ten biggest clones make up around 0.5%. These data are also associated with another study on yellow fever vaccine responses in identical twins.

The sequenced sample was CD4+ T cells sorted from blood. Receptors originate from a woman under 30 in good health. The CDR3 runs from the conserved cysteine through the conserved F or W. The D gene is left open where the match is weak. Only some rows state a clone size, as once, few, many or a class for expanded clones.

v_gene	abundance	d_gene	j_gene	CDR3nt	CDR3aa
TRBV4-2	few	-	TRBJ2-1	TGTGCCAGCAGCCAAGAGGGCTTGAAGGTAGCGGTAGGTGAGCAGTTCTTC	CASSQEGLKVAVGEQFF
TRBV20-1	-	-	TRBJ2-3	TGCAGTGCTAGGAGGGTGGGCGGCCTGACTAACACAGATACGCAGTATTTT	CSARRVGGLTNTDTQYF
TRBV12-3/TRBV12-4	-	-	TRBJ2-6	-	CASSSSGNGANVLTF
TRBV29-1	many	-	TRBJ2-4	TGCAGCGTTGCTCTGGGCCACCAAACAAAAACAAACATTCAGTACTTC	CSVALGHQTKTNIQYF
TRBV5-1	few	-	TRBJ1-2	TGCGCCAGCAGCTTCGGCAATACTGCTTATGGCTACACCTTC	CASSFGNTAYGYTF
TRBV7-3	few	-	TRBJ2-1	TGTGCCAGCAGCTTAACGATGGGCTCCTACAATGAGCAGTTCTTC	CASSLTMGSYNEQFF
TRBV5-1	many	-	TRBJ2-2	TGCGCCAGCAGCCTCGACAGCCCGAACACCGGGGAGCTGTTTTTT	CASSLDSPNTGELFF
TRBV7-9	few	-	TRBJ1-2	TGTGCCAGCAGCCCCCGTGGCCCAGAGGGAGACTATGGCTACACCTTC	CASSPRGPEGDYGYTF
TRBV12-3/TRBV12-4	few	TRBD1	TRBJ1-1	TGTGCCAGCAGTATCAGGGGGCGCCCTGAAGCTTTCTTT	CASSIRGRPEAFF
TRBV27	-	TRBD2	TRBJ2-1	TGTGCCAGCATCAGACTAGCGGGAAACAATGAGCAGTTCTTC	CASIRLAGNNEQFF
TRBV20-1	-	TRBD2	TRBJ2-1	TGCAGTGTCCCTAGCGGGAGATACAATGAGCAGTTCTTC	CSVPSGRYNEQFF
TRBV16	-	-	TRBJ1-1	TGTGCCAGCAGTCACGGGTCAGTGAACACTGAAGCTTTCTTT	CASSHGSVNTEAFF
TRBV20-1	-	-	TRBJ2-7	TGCAGTGCTAAAACCACAGGGATAGGCTACGAGCAGTACTTC	CSAKTTGIGYEQYF
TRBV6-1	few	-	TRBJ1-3	TGTGCCAGCAGGGTCTCGGGACGGAACTCTGGAAACACCATATATTTT	CASRVSGRNSGNTIYF
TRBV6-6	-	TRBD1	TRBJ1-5	TGTGCCAGCCAGGGGGGGGGCAATCAGCCCCAGCATTTT	CASQGGGNQPQHF
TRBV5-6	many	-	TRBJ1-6	TGTGCCAGCAGCTGCCATAATTCACCCCTCCACTTT	CASSCHNSPLHF
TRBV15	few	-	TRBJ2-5	TGTGCCTCCAGGGGGGATTTAGAGACCCAGTACTTC	CASRGDLETQYF
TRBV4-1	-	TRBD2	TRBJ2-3	TGCGCCAGCAGCCCACTAGCGGGGCCCTTGGGGACGCAGTATTTT	CASSPLAGPLGTQYF
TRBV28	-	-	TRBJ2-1	TGTGCCAGCAGTCCACCCCAGAGGGAGCAGTTCTTC	CASSPPQREQFF
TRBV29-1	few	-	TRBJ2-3	TGCAGCGTTCTGTCCCCAGCCTGGGGCACAGATACGCAGTATTTT	CSVLSPAWGTDTQYF
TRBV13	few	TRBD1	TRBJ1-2	TGTGCCAGCAGCGGGGGACAGGGGGCCCGTCGGGGCTACACCTTC	CASSGGQGARRGYTF
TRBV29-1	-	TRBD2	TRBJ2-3	TGCAGCGCCACCGGGACTAGCCCAGATACGCAGTATTTT	CSATGTSPDTQYF
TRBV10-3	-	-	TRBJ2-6	TGTGCCATCAGTGCCGCCATCTCTGGGGCCAACGTCCTGACTTTC	CAISAAISGANVLTF
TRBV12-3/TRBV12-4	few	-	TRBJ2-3	TGTGCCAGCAGCCCCGGGGGCCGGACAATAGATACGCAGTATTTT	CASSPGGRTIDTQYF
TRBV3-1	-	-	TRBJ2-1	TGTGCCAGCAGCCAAGCACCGGGACTCCGTGATGAGCAGTTCTTC	CASSQAPGLRDEQFF
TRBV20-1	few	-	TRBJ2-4	TGCAGTGCTAGAGATCCGGTCAGGACAAACATTCAGTACTTC	CSARDPVRTNIQYF
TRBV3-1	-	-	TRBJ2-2	TGTGCCAGCGGTCTGGATTGGACCGGGGAGCTGTTTTTT	CASGLDWTGELFF